This TCR beta chain comes out of a study of identifying expanded T cells in peripheral blood. General study points: About 1.2 clones differed between technical replicates, versus around 15 and 18 over time. Variance in clone template counts between roughly 2-week samples significantly increased with total template count across all healthy donors.

The CDR3 is made up of 16 amino acids. Germline V gene data show CDR1 as LNHNV and CDR2 as YYDKDF (reference sequence). V was pared by 4 bases and J by 0 bases, with 10 bases between. TCRdb's copy holds only in-frame clones and misses some; the assay was immunoSEQ multiplex PCR. The table shows around 100,000 clones, with around 89% occurring only once. Remarks on this clone: What it recognizes is unknown.

The V gene is TRBV15, the J gene TRBJ1-6, with D unresolved. The origin of this receptor is a person aged 18 to 75 in good health. Input material: blood. The CDR3 nucleotides read TGTGCCACCAGCATCGGTATGAGCTCCTATAATTCACCCCTCCACTTT. It translates to CATSIGMSSYNSPLHF. The full variable domain, its missing parts supplied by reference TRBV15 and TRBJ1-6, is DAMVIQNPRYQVTQFGKPVTLSCSQTLNHNVMYWYQQKSSQAPKLLFHYYDKDFNNEADTPDNFQSRRPNTSFCFLDIRSPGLGDTAMYLCATSIGMSSYNSPLHFGNGTRLTVT.